This TCR beta chain is drawn from a study of CD8+CD57+ T cells in acquired aplastic anemia. On the study more broadly: DNA from sorted CD4+ and CD8+ cells averaged roughly 3.4 ug. Study-wide points: It was found that under 30 CD8+ CDR3 sequences were shared between patients and controls. The study found no significant CD8+ Simpson's diversity difference between patients and controls.

Genomic DNA acted as the template from which TCR beta VDJ combination and CDR3 sequence profiling were carried out. TCRdb passed the reads through MiXCR, listing each CDR3 protein once. In the table there are 150,000 or so distinct CDR3 sequences, around 43% of which are singletons. About this clonotype: As yet, its antigen is unknown.

An expansion of CD8+CD57+ cells by flow cytometry had been shown in patients chosen for sequencing. All patients were therapy-naive when blood was sampled. The germline V gene encodes CDR1 LNHDA and CDR2 SQIVND (reference sequence). The V gene lost 4 bases and the J gene lost 0 bases, with 13 bases spanning the gap. The CDR3 length is 16 residues. The TCR originated in a human donor with aplastic anemia. Sequenced material: sorted CD4+, CD8+, or CD8+CD57+ T cells (not recorded which) from PBMCs. J is TRBJ2-4 and V is TRBV19; maybe TRBD1 (6 bases). The CDR3 loop is CASSKGHKLAKNIQYF. The CDR3 bases are TGTGCCAGTAGTAAGGGACATAAGCTAGCCAAAAACATTCAGTACTTC.